Below, 12 T cell receptor beta chains from the same sample are listed, as sequenced in a study of cytomegalovirus exposure and HLA in healthy donors. Primers: 60 Vbeta forward and 13 Jbeta reverse. The protocol was immunoSEQ multiplex PCR, while the TCRdb copy is restricted to in-frame clones and leaves out a portion. The sample contains 100,000 to 150,000 clones, roughly 75% of which appear only once. The sample consisted of PBMCs. The origin of the receptors is a young man in good health and CMV-seropositive.

The J gene is TRBJ1-2, the V gene TRBV6-1; a possible D gene is TRBD1 (5 bases). Trimming pared 7 bases from V and 3 bases from J, leaving 18 bases between. CDR1 is MNHNS and CDR2 is SASEGT in the germline V gene. This CDR3 region has 15 residues. The CDR3 DNA is TGTGCCAGCAACCCGCGACAGTCTAAAGACTATGGCTACACCTTC. Encoded protein: CASNPRQSKDYGYTF.

The CDR3 DNA reads TGTGCCAGCAGCGCAGGGTTGCCTGAAGCTTTCTTT. As protein: CASSAGLPEAFF. The rearrangement joins TRBV7-9 to TRBJ1-1; maybe TRBD1 (5 bases). This CDR3 region has 12 residues. V dropped 5 bases and J dropped 6 bases, with 10 bases sitting between them. Germline CDR1 is SEHNR and CDR2 is FQNEAQ (reference sequence).

The chain links TRBV5-1 to TRBJ1-2; 7 positions match TRBD1. Germline V lookup: CDR1 SGHRS, CDR2 YFSETQ. The trim removed 0 bases at V and 6 bases at J, leaving 5 bases unmatched. CDR3 size: 14 residues. The CDR3 bases are TGCGCCAGCAGCTTGGAAGGGACAGCCGATGGCTACACCTTC. Its translation: CASSLEGTADGYTF.

The chain couples TRBV13 to TRBJ2-1, with TRBD1 matching 10 bases. The V gene's germline CDR1 is PRHDT and CDR2 FYEKMQ (reference sequence). The CDR3 sequence is 14 residues long. The V and J ends lost 3 bases and 4 bases, in that order; junction bases with no gene match: 0. The CDR3 is CASSLGQGYNEQFF. The CDR3 bases are TGTGCCAGCAGCTTGGGACAGGGGTACAATGAGCAGTTCTTC.

This clone was found a few times. This chain uses TRBV6-5 with TRBJ1-1; D might be TRBD1 (5 bases). V lost 6 bases and J 5 bases, leaving 7 bases between the germline ends. From germline, CDR1 is MNHEY and CDR2 SVGAGI. The CDR3 extends over 11 amino acids. The CDR3 loop reads CASSPGTEAFF. The CDR3, as DNA: TGTGCCAGCAGCCCAGGGACTGAAGCTTTCTTT.

The chain couples TRBV5-1 to TRBJ2-7; 10 bases align to TRBD1. There are 12 residues in the CDR3. Per the germline V gene, CDR1 is SGHRS and CDR2 is YFSETQ. V was clipped by 4 bases and J by 6 bases; unmatched bases: 1. CDR3 DNA: TGCGCCAGCAGCAGGGACAGGGGCGAGCAGTACTTC. Translated: CASSRDRGEQYF.

CDR3 coding DNA: TGTGCCACCTGGGGACAGGCCACCTACGAGCAGTACTTC. As protein: CATWGQATYEQYF. The rearrangement joins TRBV6-1 to TRBJ2-7, with 8 bases fitting TRBD1. With 10 bases clipped from V and 2 bases from J, the junction kept 7 bases outside the gene matches. This CDR3 has 13 residues. Germline V gene data show CDR1 as MNHNS and CDR2 as SASEGT.

V usage is TRBV4-1 and J usage is TRBJ1-1, with D uncertain. Germline V gene sequence: CDR1 MGHRA, CDR2 YSYEKL. Trimming removed 5 bases from V and 5 bases from J, with 15 bases in between. This CDR3 has 14 residues. CDR3 loop: CASSIGVGRTEAFF. The CDR3 nucleotides are TGCGCCAGCAGCATTGGTGTAGGGAGGACTGAAGCTTTCTTT.

The CDR3 loop reads CASSSPGTGYQETQYF. The CDR3 bases are TGTGCCAGCAGTTCCCCAGGGACAGGGTACCAAGAGACCCAGTACTTC. The chain couples TRBV28 to TRBJ2-5; TRBD1 matches 9 bases. The germline V gene has CDR1 MDHEN and CDR2 SYDVKM. The CDR3 consists of 16 residues. V lost 4 bases to trimming and J lost 0 bases; unmatched junction nucleotides: 6.

In nucleotides, the CDR3 is TGTGCCAGCAGCTTAGCGGTTGGGACAGCCTATAATTCACCCCTCCACTTT. It translates to CASSLAVGTAYNSPLHF. The chain employs TRBV7-2 and TRBJ1-6, with 7 bases lining up with TRBD1. The length of the CDR3 is 17 residues. Germline V lookup: CDR1 SGHTA, CDR2 FQGNSA. J was trimmed by 2 bases and V by 0 bases; bases with no gene match: 4.

This chain uses TRBV27 with TRBJ2-2; tentative D call: TRBD1 (6 bases). The CDR3 consists of 16 residues. Germline V gene data show CDR1 as MNHEY and CDR2 as SMNVEV (reference sequence). V lost 3 bases and J 2 bases, leaving 13 bases between the germline ends. The DNA for the CDR3 is TGTGCCAGCAGTTTTGAAGTGGGGGCAAACACCGGGGAGCTGTTTTTT. Translating gives CASSFEVGANTGELFF.

V usage is TRBV5-6 and J usage is TRBJ2-7; 16 positions match TRBD2. Unmatched junction bases numbered 7, after V lost 4 bases and J lost 3 bases. CDR1 and CDR2 from the germline V gene are SGHDT and YYEEEE. This CDR3 spans 17 amino acids. CDR3 sequence (DNA): TGTGCCAGCAGCATAGGGACTAGCGGGAGGGCGGACTACGAGCAGTACTTC. It encodes CASSIGTSGRADYEQYF.